Presented here are 21 T cell receptor beta chains from one specimen sequenced in a study of cytomegalovirus exposure and HLA in healthy donors. With 60 Vbeta and 13 Jbeta primers, the PCR was carried out. Method: immunoSEQ multiplex PCR; TCRdb's copy keeps in-frame clones and lacks some. The table includes about 170,000 clones, approximately 81% detected once. Material for sequencing was PBMCs. Source of these receptors: a woman between 18 and 30 years old in good health and CMV-seronegative.

The chain joins TRBV2 to TRBJ1-6, with D unresolved. The V end lost 4 bases, the J end lost 6 bases, and 10 bases lay between the germline ends. The germline gives CDR1 SNHLY, CDR2 FYNNEI. CDR3 length: 14 residues. The CDR3 nucleotides are TGTGCCAGCAGTGCGAGGGAATCTAATTCACCCCTCCACTTT. The encoded protein is CASSARESNSPLHF.

The V call is TRBV5-1, the J call TRBJ2-4, with TRBD1 matching over 7 bases. Germline CDR1 reads SGHRS; CDR2 reads YFSETQ. The CDR3 runs 13 residues. The V and J ends lost 5 bases and 10 bases, in that order; junction bases with no gene match: 9. CDR3 loop: CASRESPGGIQYF. DNA of the CDR3: TGCGCCAGCAGAGAATCACCAGGGGGTATTCAGTACTTC.

CDR3 loop: CASSDRDRGRSPLHF. The CDR3, as DNA: TGTGCCAGCAGTGACCGGGACAGGGGGCGATCACCCCTCCACTTT. This rearrangement joins TRBV28 to TRBJ1-6; TRBD1 matches at 12 bases. CDR3 length: 15 residues. Germline CDR1 reads MDHEN; CDR2 reads SYDVKM. Trimming removed 5 bases from V and 10 bases from J; junction bases left unmatched: 6.

This clone has a handful of counts. The V call is TRBV4-1, the J call TRBJ1-1; 7 positions match TRBD1. Trimming at V came to 2 bases and at J to 0 bases, leaving 6 bases not matched to a gene. The germline gives CDR1 MGHRA, CDR2 YSYEKL. The CDR3 length is 16 residues. The CDR3 sequence is CASSQRQGGMNTEAFF. Written as DNA, the CDR3 is TGCGCCAGCAGCCAACGACAGGGCGGCATGAACACTGAAGCTTTCTTT.

The chain employs TRBV11-3 and TRBJ2-7; D possibly corresponds to TRBD1 (6 bases). V lost 1 base to trimming and J lost 2 bases, with 9 bases between them. Per the germline V gene, CDR1 is SGHNT and CDR2 is YENEEA. The CDR3 spans 14 residues. The CDR3 loop is CASSLVGQTYEQYF. DNA for the CDR3: TGTGCCAGCAGCTTAGTCGGACAGACCTACGAGCAGTACTTC.

This chain joins TRBV13 and TRBJ1-1, with D uncertain. The CDR3 spans 16 residues. V was shortened by 5 bases and J by 3 bases, with 19 bases between the two germline ends. From germline, CDR1 is PRHDT and CDR2 FYEKMQ (reference sequence). Here the CDR3 DNA reads TGTGCCAGCAGCAAAGGAGGCAGGTCCTGGGACACTGAAGCTTTCTTT. Residues: CASSKGGRSWDTEAFF.

This clone came up once. Here the CDR3 DNA reads TGTGCTAGTGGTTTGGTACTGGTACAGGTCCTTAATGAAAAACTGTTTTTT. This gives the protein CASGLVLVQVLNEKLFF. The genes are TRBV12-5 and TRBJ1-4; the D gene is possibly TRBD1 (5 bases). V dropped 0 bases and J dropped 4 bases, with 15 bases sitting between them. This CDR3 has 17 residues. From germline, CDR1 is LGHNT and CDR2 FRNRAP.

This chain uses TRBV9 with TRBJ2-3, with D perhaps TRBD1 (6 bases). The CDR3 extends over 16 amino acids. The germline V gene has CDR1 SGDLS and CDR2 YYNGEE. V dropped 4 bases and J dropped 0 bases, with 15 bases sitting between them. CDR3 bases: TGTGCCAGCAGCACAGGGACCCGGATGAGCACAGATACGCAGTATTTT. The encoded protein is CASSTGTRMSTDTQYF.

The chain uses TRBV23-1 and TRBJ2-6; tentatively, D is TRBD1 (5 bases). TRBV23-1 is known as an ORF, though its function is uncertain. V was pared by 8 bases and J by 0 bases, with 14 bases between. CDR3 length: 16 residues. The CDR3 protein is CASVKKQVSGANVLTF. The CDR3 DNA reads TGCGCCAGCGTCAAAAAACAGGTCTCTGGGGCCAACGTCCTGACTTTC.

The chain combines TRBV4-1 with TRBJ2-1; TRBD2 matches 9 bases. Per germline, CDR1 MGHRA and CDR2 YSYEKL. The CDR3 has 15 amino acids. V lost 0 bases, J lost 6 bases, and 3 bases stayed unmatched. CDR3 loop: CASSQEGTSFNEQFF. CDR3 bases: TGCGCCAGCAGCCAAGAAGGGACTAGCTTCAATGAGCAGTTCTTC.

The V gene is TRBV6-5, the J gene TRBJ2-7; 10 nucleotides align to TRBD1. Germline CDR1 reads MNHEY; CDR2 reads SVGAGI. V was clipped by 6 bases and J by 2 bases; unmatched bases: 4. The CDR3 has 14 amino acids. CDR3 sequence reads: CASRRQGAAYEQYF. The CDR3 DNA reads TGTGCCAGCAGGAGACAGGGGGCAGCCTACGAGCAGTACTTC.

The V gene is TRBV2, the J gene TRBJ2-7, with a weak D call TRBD1 (5 bases). V lost 11 bases to trimming and J lost 10 bases, with 21 bases between them. The length of the CDR3 is 12 residues. CDR1 is SNHLY, CDR2 FYNNEI, per germline. The CDR3 loop is CAQQGSLGGQYF. The CDR3, as DNA: TGTGCCCAGCAGGGATCCCTCGGTGGCCAGTACTTC.

This rearrangement joins TRBV6-1 to TRBJ1-5; D is perhaps TRBD1 (5 bases). The CDR3 spans 12 residues. Germline V lookup: CDR1 MNHNS, CDR2 SASEGT. The V end was cut by 7 bases, the J end by 5 bases, with 9 bases between. The CDR3 coding sequence is TGTGCCAGCAAAAGGGGCGATCAGCCCCAGCATTTT. Residues: CASKRGDQPQHF.

CDR3: CASSQGVASGKHEQFF. CDR3 coding DNA: TGTGCCAGCAGCCAAGGTGTGGCTAGCGGGAAACATGAGCAGTTCTTC. This chain uses TRBV4-2 with TRBJ2-1; TRBD2 aligns across 9 bases. The CDR3 is 16 amino acids. V lost 1 base, J lost 8 bases, and 9 bases stayed unmatched. Germline V gene sequence: CDR1 LGHNA, CDR2 YNFKEQ.

The rearrangement uses TRBV4-2 and TRBJ2-5; tentative D call: TRBD1 (6 bases). Germline values: CDR1 LGHNA, CDR2 YNFKEQ. This CDR3 region has 16 residues. The V end lost 4 bases, the J end lost 1 base, and 16 bases lay between the germline ends. The CDR3 sequence is CASSPQGQGTQETQYF. The CDR3 DNA follows: TGTGCCAGCAGCCCCCAGGGGCAAGGGACCCAAGAGACCCAGTACTTC.

This clone was recorded a few times. The rearrangement links TRBV4-3 to TRBJ1-2; a possible D gene is TRBD1 (5 bases). The germline V and J ends were trimmed by 2 bases and 5 bases, with 18 bases remaining between them. This CDR3 region has 16 residues. Germline CDR1 LGHNA, CDR2 YSLEER. In DNA, the CDR3 is TGCGCCAGCAGCCAAAGCTCCAGGGCTACTGGGTATGGCTACACCTTC. This gives the protein CASSQSSRATGYGYTF.

This rearrangement joins TRBV28 to TRBJ1-2, with D possibly TRBD1 on 6 matching bases. Germline lookup yields CDR1 MDHEN and CDR2 SYDVKM. The V and J ends lost 3 bases and 2 bases respectively, with 7 bases between them. This CDR3 is 13 amino acids long. This chain's CDR3 is CASSFQGNYGYTF. CDR3 bases: TGTGCCAGCAGTTTCCAGGGGAACTATGGCTACACCTTC.

This CDR3 reads CASTRTSHTDTQYF. The CDR3, as DNA: TGTGCCAGCACCCGGACTAGCCACACAGATACGCAGTATTTT. The chain is built from TRBV5-4 and TRBJ2-3; 8 bases line up with TRBD2. Per germline, CDR1 SGHNT and CDR2 YYREEE (reference sequence). The CDR3 covers 14 residues. J gave up 2 bases and V 6 bases, and 5 bases lay outside the gene matches. Full variable domain (outside the CDR3, taken from reference TRBV5-4 and TRBJ2-3): ETGVTQSPTHLIKTRGQQVTLRCSSQSGHNTVSWYQQALGQGPQFIFQYYREEENGRGNFPPRFSGLQFPNYSSELNVNALELDDSALYLCASTRTSHTDTQYFGPGTRLTVL.

V usage is TRBV9 and J usage is TRBJ2-2, with D perhaps TRBD1 (5 bases). Trimming removed 6 bases at V and 0 bases at J, with 15 bases between. CDR1 and CDR2 (germline): SGDLS, YYNGEE. CDR3 length: 16 amino acids. CDR3 coding DNA: TGTGCCAGCAATGGGGCAGGCGCCTCGAACACCGGGGAGCTGTTTTTT. It translates to CASNGAGASNTGELFF.

The rearrangement links TRBV7-2 to TRBJ2-7, with 12 bases aligning to TRBD2. Trimming removed 5 bases from V and 5 bases from J; junction bases left unmatched: 13. This CDR3 region has 17 residues. Germline V lookup: CDR1 SGHTA, CDR2 FQGNSA. For the CDR3, the DNA is TGTGCCAGCAGCCCGCACAAGACTAGCGGGAGCTGGGACGAGCAGTACTTC. Residues: CASSPHKTSGSWDEQYF.

V gene TRBV18 combines with J gene TRBJ1-2; TRBD1 matches at 8 bases. The trim removed 2 bases at V and 5 bases at J, leaving 4 bases unmatched. Germline V gene sequence: CDR1 KGHSH, CDR2 LQKENI. This CDR3 comprises 14 residues. The CDR3, as DNA: TGTGCCAGCTCACCATCGGGACAGGCTTATGGCTACACCTTC. It encodes CASSPSGQAYGYTF.